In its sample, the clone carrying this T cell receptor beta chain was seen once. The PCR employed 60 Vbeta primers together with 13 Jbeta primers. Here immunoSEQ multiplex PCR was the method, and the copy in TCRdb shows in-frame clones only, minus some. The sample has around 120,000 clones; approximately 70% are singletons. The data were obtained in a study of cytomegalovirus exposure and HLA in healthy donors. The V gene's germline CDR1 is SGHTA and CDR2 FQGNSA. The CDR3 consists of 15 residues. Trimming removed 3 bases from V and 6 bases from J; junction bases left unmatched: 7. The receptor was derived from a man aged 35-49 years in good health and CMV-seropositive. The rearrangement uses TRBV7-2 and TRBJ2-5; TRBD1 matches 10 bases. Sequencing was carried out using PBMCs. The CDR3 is CASSFIVGQGQTQYF. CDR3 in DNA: TGTGCCAGCAGCTTCATTGTGGGACAGGGGCAGACCCAGTACTTC.